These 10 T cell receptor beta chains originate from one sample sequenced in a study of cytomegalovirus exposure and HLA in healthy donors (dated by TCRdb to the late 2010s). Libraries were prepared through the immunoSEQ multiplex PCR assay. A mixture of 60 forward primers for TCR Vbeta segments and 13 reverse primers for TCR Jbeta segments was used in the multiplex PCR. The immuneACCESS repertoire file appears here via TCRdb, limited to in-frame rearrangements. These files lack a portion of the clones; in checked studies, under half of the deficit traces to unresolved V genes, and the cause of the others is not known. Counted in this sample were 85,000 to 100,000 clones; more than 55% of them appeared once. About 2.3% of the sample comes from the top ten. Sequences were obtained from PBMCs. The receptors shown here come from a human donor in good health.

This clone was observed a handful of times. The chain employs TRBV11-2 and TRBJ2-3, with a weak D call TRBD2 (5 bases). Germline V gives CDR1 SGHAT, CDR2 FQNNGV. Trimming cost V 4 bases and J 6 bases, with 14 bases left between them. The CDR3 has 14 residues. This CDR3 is CASSSTRGYDTQYF. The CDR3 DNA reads TGTGCCAGCAGCTCCACTCGAGGGTATGATACGCAGTATTTT.

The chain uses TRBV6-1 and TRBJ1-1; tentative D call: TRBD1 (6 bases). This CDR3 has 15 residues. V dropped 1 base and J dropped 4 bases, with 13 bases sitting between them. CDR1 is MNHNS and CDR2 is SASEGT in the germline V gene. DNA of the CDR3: TGTGCCAGCAGTGAAGGTATCAGGGGTGGCACTGAAGCTTTCTTT. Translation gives CASSEGIRGGTEAFF.

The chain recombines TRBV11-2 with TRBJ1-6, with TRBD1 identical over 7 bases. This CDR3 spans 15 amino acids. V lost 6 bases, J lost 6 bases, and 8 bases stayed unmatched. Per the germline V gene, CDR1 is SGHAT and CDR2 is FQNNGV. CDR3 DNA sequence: TGTGCCAGCAGTTCACCCGGGACAGTTAATTCACCCCTCCACTTT. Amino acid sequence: CASSSPGTVNSPLHF.

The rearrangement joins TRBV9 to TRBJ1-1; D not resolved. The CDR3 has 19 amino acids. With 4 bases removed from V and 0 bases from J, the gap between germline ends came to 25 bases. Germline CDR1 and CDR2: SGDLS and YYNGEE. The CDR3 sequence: CASSSRGYSPEKMNTEAFF. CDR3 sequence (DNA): TGTGCCAGCAGCTCGAGAGGGTACAGCCCAGAAAAGATGAACACTGAAGCTTTCTTT.

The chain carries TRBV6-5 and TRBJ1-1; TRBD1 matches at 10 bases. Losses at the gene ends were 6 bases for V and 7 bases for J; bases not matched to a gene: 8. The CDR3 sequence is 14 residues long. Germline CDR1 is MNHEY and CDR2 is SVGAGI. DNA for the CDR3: TGTGCCAGCAGATCCGGGACAGGGGTGTATGAAGCTTTCTTT. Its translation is CASRSGTGVYEAFF.

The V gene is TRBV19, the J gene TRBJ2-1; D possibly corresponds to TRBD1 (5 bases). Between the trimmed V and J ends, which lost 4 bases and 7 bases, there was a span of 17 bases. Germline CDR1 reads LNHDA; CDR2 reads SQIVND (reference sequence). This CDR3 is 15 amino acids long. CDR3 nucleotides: TGTGCCAGTAGTACCCGGCCGCCAGGGATGAATGAGCAGTTCTTC. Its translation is CASSTRPPGMNEQFF.

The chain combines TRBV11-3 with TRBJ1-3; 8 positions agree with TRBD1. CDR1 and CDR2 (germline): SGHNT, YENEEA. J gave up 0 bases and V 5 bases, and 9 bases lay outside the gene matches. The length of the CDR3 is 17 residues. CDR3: CASSRTDRALSGNTIYF. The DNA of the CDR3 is TGTGCCAGCAGCCGGACGGACAGGGCCCTCTCTGGAAACACCATATATTTT.

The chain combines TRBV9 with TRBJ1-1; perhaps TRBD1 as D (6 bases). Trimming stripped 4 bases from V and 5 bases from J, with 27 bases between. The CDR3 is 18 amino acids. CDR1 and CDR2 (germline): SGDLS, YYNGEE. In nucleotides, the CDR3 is TGTGCCAGCAGCTCACAGCTGGGAACAGGGCCGGATGGGACTGAAGCTTTCTTT. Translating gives CASSSQLGTGPDGTEAFF.

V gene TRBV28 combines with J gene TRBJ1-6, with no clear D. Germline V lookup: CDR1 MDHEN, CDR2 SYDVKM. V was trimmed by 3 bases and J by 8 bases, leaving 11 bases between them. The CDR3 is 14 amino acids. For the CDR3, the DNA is TGTGCCAGCAGTTTGTGGCAGGAAGATTCACCCCTCCACTTT. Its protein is CASSLWQEDSPLHF.

Written as DNA, the CDR3 is TGTGCCAGCAGCGTCGGGACAAATTCACCCCTCCACTTT. Translated: CASSVGTNSPLHF. The chain couples TRBV9 to TRBJ1-6; the D gene is possibly TRBD1 (6 bases). Germline V CDR1 and CDR2: SGDLS, YYNGEE. Trimming took off 2 bases at V and 7 bases at J, with 7 bases between the two ends. The CDR3 covers 13 residues. Supplemented by reference TRBV9 and TRBJ1-6, the full variable domain reads DSGVTQTPKHLITATGQRVTLRCSPRSGDLSVYWYQQSLDQGLQFLIQYYNGEERAKGNILERFSAQQFPDLHSELNLSSLELGDSALYFCASSVGTNSPLHFGNGTRLTVT.